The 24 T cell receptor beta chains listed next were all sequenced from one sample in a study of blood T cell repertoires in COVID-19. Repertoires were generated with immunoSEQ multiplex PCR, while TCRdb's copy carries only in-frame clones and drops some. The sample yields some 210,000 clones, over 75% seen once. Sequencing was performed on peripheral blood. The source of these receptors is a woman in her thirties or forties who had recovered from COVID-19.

The CDR3 DNA reads as TGTGCCAGCAGTTCCCCCGGGACTAGTTTTTTTGGGGAGCTGTTTTTT. Encoded protein: CASSSPGTSFFGELFF. This sequence joins TRBV28 and TRBJ2-2; 8 bases are shared with TRBD2. V shed 4 bases, J shed 8 bases, and the junction held 12 bases outside the gene matches. Germline assignment: CDR1 MDHEN and CDR2 SYDVKM. This CDR3 spans 16 amino acids.

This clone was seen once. CDR3 DNA sequence: TGCAGTGCTCAGGCGGGGAAACCCCTCCACTTT. Its translation is CSAQAGKPLHF. This sequence joins TRBV20-1 and TRBJ1-6; D is unclear. V was trimmed by 5 bases and J by 12 bases, leaving 11 bases between them. This CDR3 contains 11 residues. Germline-derived CDR1 and CDR2 are DFQATT and SNEGSKA (reference sequence).

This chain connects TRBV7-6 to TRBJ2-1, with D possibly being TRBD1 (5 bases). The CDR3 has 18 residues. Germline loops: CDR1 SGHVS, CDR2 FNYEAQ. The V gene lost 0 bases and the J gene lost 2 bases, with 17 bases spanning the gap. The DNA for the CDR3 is TGTGCCAGCAGCTTAGCGGGGCTCCGCGGACCTACCTACAATGAGCAGTTCTTC. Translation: CASSLAGLRGPTYNEQFF.

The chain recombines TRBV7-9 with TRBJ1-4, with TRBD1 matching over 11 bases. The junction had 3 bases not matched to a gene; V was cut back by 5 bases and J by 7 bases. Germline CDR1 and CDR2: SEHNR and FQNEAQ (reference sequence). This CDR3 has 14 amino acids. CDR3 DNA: TGTGCCAGCAGCCGGGACAGGGGGAGTGAAAAACTGTTTTTT. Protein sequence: CASSRDRGSEKLFF.

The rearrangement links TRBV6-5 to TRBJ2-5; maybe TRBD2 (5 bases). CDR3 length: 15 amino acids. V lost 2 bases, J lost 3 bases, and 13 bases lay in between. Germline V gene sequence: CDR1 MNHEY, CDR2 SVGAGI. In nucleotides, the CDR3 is TGTGCCAGCAGTTACCCCGGACTGGAGAAAGAGACCCAGTACTTC. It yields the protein CASSYPGLEKETQYF.

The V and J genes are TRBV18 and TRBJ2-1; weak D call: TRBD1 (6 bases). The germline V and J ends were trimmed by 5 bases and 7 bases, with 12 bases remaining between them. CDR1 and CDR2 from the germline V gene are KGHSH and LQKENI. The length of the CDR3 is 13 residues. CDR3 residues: CASSANRENEQFF. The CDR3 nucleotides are TGTGCCAGCTCAGCCAACAGGGAGAATGAGCAGTTCTTC.

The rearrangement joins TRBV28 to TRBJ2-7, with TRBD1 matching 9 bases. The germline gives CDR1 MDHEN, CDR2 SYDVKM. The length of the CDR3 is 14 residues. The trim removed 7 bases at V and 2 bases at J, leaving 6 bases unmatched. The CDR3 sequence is CASNSGQGTYEQYF. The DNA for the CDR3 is TGTGCCAGCAATTCCGGACAGGGGACCTACGAGCAGTACTTC. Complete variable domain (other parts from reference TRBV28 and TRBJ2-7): DVKVTQSSRYLVKRTGEKVFLECVQDMDHENMFWYRQDPGLGLRLIYFSYDVKMKEKGDIPEGYSVSREKKERFSLILESASTNQTSMYLCASNSGQGTYEQYFGPGTRLTVT.

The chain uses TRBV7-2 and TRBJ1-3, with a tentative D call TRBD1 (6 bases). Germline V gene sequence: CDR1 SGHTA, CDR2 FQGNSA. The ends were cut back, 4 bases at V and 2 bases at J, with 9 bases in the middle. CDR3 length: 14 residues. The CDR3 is CASSSGEAGNTIYF. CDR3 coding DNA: TGTGCCAGCAGCTCAGGGGAAGCTGGAAACACCATATATTTT.

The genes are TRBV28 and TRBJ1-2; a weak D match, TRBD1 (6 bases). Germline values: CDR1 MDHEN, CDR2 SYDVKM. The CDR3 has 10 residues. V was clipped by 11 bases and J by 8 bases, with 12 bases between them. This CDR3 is CAARQVGYTF. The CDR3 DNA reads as TGTGCCGCTCGACAGGTGGGCTACACCTTC.

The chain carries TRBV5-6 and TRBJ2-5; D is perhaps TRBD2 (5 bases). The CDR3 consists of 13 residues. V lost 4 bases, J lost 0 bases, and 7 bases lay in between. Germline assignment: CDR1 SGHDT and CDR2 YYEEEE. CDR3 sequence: CASSMDYQETQYF. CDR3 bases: TGTGCCAGCAGCATGGACTACCAAGAGACCCAGTACTTC.

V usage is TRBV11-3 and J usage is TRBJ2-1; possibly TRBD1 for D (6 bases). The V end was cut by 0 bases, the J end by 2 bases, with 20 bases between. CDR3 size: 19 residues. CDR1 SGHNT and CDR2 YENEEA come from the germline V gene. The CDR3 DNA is TGTGCCAGCAGCTTAGATGATGGGTCAGGGGACCGAACCTACAATGAGCAGTTCTTC. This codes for CASSLDDGSGDRTYNEQFF.

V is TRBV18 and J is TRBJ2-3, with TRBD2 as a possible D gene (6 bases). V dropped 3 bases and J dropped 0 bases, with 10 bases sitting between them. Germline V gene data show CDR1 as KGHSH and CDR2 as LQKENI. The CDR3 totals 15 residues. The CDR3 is CASSPPSVSTDTQYF. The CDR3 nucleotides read TGTGCCAGCTCACCTCCTAGCGTTAGCACAGATACGCAGTATTTT.

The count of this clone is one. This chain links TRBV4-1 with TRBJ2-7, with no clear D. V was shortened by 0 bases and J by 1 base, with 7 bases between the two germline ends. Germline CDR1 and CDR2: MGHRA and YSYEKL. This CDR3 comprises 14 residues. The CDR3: CASSQETLSYEQYF. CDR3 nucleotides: TGCGCCAGCAGCCAAGAAACTCTTTCCTACGAGCAGTACTTC.

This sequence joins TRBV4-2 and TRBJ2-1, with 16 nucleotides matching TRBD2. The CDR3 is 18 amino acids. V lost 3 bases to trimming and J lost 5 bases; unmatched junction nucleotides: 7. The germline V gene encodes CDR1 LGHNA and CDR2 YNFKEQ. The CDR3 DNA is TGTGCCAGCAGCCAGGCCGGGACTAGCGGGAGGGGAAACAATGAGCAGTTCTTC. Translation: CASSQAGTSGRGNNEQFF.

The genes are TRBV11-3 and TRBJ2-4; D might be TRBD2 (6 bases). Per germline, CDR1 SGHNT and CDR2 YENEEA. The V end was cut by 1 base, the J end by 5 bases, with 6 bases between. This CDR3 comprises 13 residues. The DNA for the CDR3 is TGTGCCAGCAGCTTAGGGGGGGAAAACATTCAGTACTTC. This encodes CASSLGGENIQYF.

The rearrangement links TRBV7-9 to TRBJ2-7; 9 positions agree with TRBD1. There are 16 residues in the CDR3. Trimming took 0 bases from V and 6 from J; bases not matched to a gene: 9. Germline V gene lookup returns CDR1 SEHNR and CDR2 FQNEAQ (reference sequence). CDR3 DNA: TGTGCCAGCAGCTTAGCGTTAGTACAGGGGGCTGGCGAGCAGTACTTC. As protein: CASSLALVQGAGEQYF.

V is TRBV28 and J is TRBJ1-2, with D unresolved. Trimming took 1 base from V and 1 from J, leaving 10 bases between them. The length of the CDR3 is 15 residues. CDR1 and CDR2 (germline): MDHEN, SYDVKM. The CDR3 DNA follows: TGTGCCAGCAGTTTATCCACGAGAAGTAACTATGGCTACACCTTC. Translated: CASSLSTRSNYGYTF.

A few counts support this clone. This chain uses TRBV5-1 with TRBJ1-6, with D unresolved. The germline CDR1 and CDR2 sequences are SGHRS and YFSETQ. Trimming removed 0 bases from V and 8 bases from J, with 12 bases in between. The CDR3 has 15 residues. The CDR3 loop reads CASSLEAGLDSPLHF. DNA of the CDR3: TGCGCCAGCAGCTTGGAGGCAGGATTAGATTCACCCCTCCACTTT.

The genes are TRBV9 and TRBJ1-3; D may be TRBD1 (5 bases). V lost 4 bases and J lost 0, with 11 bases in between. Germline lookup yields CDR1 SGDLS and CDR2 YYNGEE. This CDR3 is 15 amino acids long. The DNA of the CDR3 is TGTGCCAGCAGCCCCGCGGGGGGCTCTGGAAACACCATATATTTT. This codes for CASSPAGGSGNTIYF.

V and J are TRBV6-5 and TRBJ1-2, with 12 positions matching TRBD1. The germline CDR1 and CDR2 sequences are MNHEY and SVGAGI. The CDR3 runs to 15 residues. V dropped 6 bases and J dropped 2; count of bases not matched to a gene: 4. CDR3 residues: CASRGQGAVNYGYTF. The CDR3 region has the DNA TGTGCCAGCAGGGGACAGGGGGCTGTAAACTATGGCTACACCTTC.

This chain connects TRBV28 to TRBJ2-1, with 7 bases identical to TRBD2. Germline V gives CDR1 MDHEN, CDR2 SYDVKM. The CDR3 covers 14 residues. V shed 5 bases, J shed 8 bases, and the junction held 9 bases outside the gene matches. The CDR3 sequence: CASSRGGGVDEQFF. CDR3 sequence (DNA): TGTGCCAGCAGTAGGGGCGGGGGTGTTGATGAGCAGTTCTTC.

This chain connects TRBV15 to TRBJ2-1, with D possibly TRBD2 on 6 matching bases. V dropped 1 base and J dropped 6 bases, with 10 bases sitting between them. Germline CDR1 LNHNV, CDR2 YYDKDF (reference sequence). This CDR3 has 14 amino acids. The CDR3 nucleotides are TGTGCCACCAGCAGAGGGCTAGCGAGCAATGAGCAGTTCTTC. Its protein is CATSRGLASNEQFF.

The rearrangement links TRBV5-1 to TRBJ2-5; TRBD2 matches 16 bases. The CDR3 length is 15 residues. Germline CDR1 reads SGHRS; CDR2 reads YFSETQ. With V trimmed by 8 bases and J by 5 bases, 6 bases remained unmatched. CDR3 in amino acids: CASGTSGRAGETQYF. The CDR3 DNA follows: TGCGCCAGTGGGACTAGCGGGAGGGCCGGGGAGACCCAGTACTTC.

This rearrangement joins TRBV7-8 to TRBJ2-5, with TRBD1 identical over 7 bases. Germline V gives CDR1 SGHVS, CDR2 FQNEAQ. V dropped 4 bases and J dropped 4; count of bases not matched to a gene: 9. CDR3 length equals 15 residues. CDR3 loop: CASSWRQGLGETQYF. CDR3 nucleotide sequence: TGTGCCAGCAGCTGGCGACAGGGTTTGGGAGAGACCCAGTACTTC.